Detailed here is one TCR beta chain. Its antigen is not identified. Germline CDR1 SSHAT, CDR2 FNYEAQ (reference sequence). V was clipped by 4 bases and J by 7 bases; unmatched bases: 5. The CDR3 length is 15 residues. Preparing the TCRbeta library involved the use of unique molecular identifiers. TCRdb re-called the PCR reads with MiXCR, one entry per CDR3 protein. The sample consists of about 540,000 distinct CDR3 sequences, 25% to 30% of them appearing once. The entry originates in a study of T-cell reconstitution after alpha-beta-depleted transplantation in children. The study, taken as a whole, reports: The authors attributed T-cell counts and diversity one year after transplant mostly to newly produced T cells. Day-60 TCRbeta diversity that was high in some patients was derived from surviving recipient T cells and thymic progenitors.

The chain is built from TRBV7-7 and TRBJ2-1; 12 bases are a match to TRBD2. The sequence was obtained from a boy younger than two with Wiskott-Aldrich syndrome, due to receive a stem cell transplant. The material was PBMCs, obtained before TCRalphabeta/CD19-depleted stem cell transplant. The CDR3 nucleotides are TGTGCCAGCAGCTCGGGGACTAGCGGGTGGAATGAGCAGTTCTTC. Translated, it gives CASSSGTSGWNEQFF. Full variable domain (rest looked up from reference TRBV7-7 and TRBJ2-1): GAGVSQSPRYKVTKRGQDVTLRCDPISSHATLYWYQQALGQGPEFLTYFNYEAQPDKSGLPSDRFSAERPEGSISTLTIQRTEQRDSAMYRCASSSGTSGWNEQFFGPGTRLTVL.